These T cell receptor beta chains were read from a single sample in a study of blood T cell repertoires in COVID-19. Assay used: immunoSEQ multiplex PCR; TCRdb lists only in-frame clones, some missing. The sample shows about 68,000 clones, 65% to 90% of them seen only once. Sequenced input: peripheral blood. These receptors were obtained from a man older than 75 with COVID-19, enrolled during active disease. CDR3s include the opening cysteine and the closing phenylalanine or tryptophan. Fields, in order: V gene, J gene, D gene, clone size, CDR3 DNA, CDR3 protein. The D gene is left open where the match is weak. Part of the rows lack a size; the others show once, few, many or a class for expanded clones.

TRBV6-5	TRBJ2-7	.	.	TGTGCCAGCAGTTACGGCCAATCTTACGAGCAGTACTTC	CASSYGQSYEQYF
TRBV7-9	TRBJ1-2	.	.	TGTGCCAGCAGTCCGTCTCCAGGGGTCTATGGCTACACCTTC	CASSPSPGVYGYTF
TRBV6-1	TRBJ1-2	.	.	TGTGCCAGCAGTGAAATTCTTCTCACCTTC	CASSEILLTF
TRBV10-2	TRBJ2-3	TRBD1	.	TGCGCCAGCAGTGAGAGACAGGGGAGCACAGATACGCAGTATTTT	CASSERQGSTDTQYF
TRBV7-9	TRBJ1-2	.	.	TGTGCCAGCAGCGCTACAGACTATGGGGGCTACACCTTC	CASSATDYGGYTF
TRBV5-4	TRBJ2-6	TRBD1	.	TGTGCCAGCAGCTTGGGACAGGGGATCTCTGGGGCCAACGTCCTGACTTTC	CASSLGQGISGANVLTF
TRBV5-1	TRBJ2-1	TRBD1	.	TGCGCCAGCAGCGGCGGACAGGGAGAAGCCTACAATGAGCAGTTCTTC	CASSGGQGEAYNEQFF
TRBV6-5	TRBJ2-1	TRBD2	.	TGTGCCAGCAGTCCTAGCGGGGGGGCCTACAATGAGCAGTTCTTC	CASSPSGGAYNEQFF
TRBV5-8	TRBJ2-5	.	.	TGTGCCAGCAGCTTTGGCCCGGGCGGGGCTGAAGAGACCCAGTACTTC	CASSFGPGGAEETQYF
TRBV24-1	TRBJ2-7	TRBD1	.	TGTGCCACCAGTGACCCGGGACAGGCCTACGAGCAGTACTTC	CATSDPGQAYEQYF
TRBV9	TRBJ1-1	.	once	TGTGCCAGCAGCGTATCCCGCTATGCGGAGAACACTGAAGCTTTCTTT	CASSVSRYAENTEAFF
TRBV2	TRBJ1-2	.	.	TGTGCCAGCAGTGAAACGAGCTATGGCTACACCTTC	CASSETSYGYTF
TRBV14	TRBJ2-5	TRBD2	.	TGTGCCAGCAGCCAATGGGGGGGGGAGACCCAGTACTTC	CASSQWGGETQYF
TRBV9	TRBJ2-2	.	.	TGTGCCAGCAGCGTAAATGTCGGGGCCGGGGAGCTGTTTTTT	CASSVNVGAGELFF
TRBV19	TRBJ1-6	TRBD1	once	TGTGCCAGTAGTATCGGCAGGGGGAGTTATTCACCCCTCCACTTT	CASSIGRGSYSPLHF
TRBV19	TRBJ1-2	TRBD1	.	TGTGCCAGTACCCACCCGGACAGGGATGCCTATGGCTACACCTTC	CASTHPDRDAYGYTF
TRBV6-4	TRBJ1-2	.	.	TGTGCCATCCCACCAGGCCCTCGGGGAAAGAAGGTATATGGCTACACCTTC	CAIPPGPRGKKVYGYTF
TRBV6-5	TRBJ1-1	.	.	TGTGCCAGCAGTTCCACTGGGGGGGGCGGGATCACTGAAGCTTTCTTT	CASSSTGGGGITEAFF
TRBV9	TRBJ2-5	.	.	TGTGCCAGCAGCGTAGGTAGTATGGAGACCCAGTACTTC	CASSVGSMETQYF
TRBV2	TRBJ1-4	TRBD1	.	TGTGCCAGCAGCGCCCAGGGGGCCCCAAATGAAAAACTGTTTTTT	CASSAQGAPNEKLFF
TRBV5-1	TRBJ2-1	TRBD1	.	TGCGCCAGCAGCTTGGGCCAGGGGGCAGTGAATGAGCAGTTCTTC	CASSLGQGAVNEQFF
TRBV9	TRBJ1-4	TRBD1	.	TGTGCCAGCAGCGAGACAGGGATGAATGAAAAACTGTTTTTT	CASSETGMNEKLFF
TRBV6-5	TRBJ2-3	.	.	TGTGCCAGCAGTTACTCGTTGGGCGCAGATACGCAGTATTTT	CASSYSLGADTQYF
TRBV10-3	TRBJ2-3	TRBD2	.	TGTGCCATCAGTGAAGCCGGGACTAGCGGGGCGGGCACAGATACGCAGTATTTT	CAISEAGTSGAGTDTQYF
TRBV11-2	TRBJ2-7	TRBD1	.	TGTGCCAGCAGCCCACAGGGGGCGACCTACGAGCAGTACTTC	CASSPQGATYEQYF
TRBV5-1	TRBJ2-5	.	few	TGCGCCAGCAGCTTGACAGCCACTAGGGAAGAGACCCAGTACTTC	CASSLTATREETQYF
TRBV7-8	TRBJ2-5	.	.	TGTGCCAGCAGCCCGAGACTACACCAAGAGACCCAGTACTTC	CASSPRLHQETQYF
TRBV2	TRBJ1-2	.	.	TGTGCCGATAAATCTGACGGGGACTCGTGGGGCTACACCTTC	CADKSDGDSWGYTF
TRBV5-1	TRBJ1-1	.	.	TGCGCCAGCAGCTTGGTGGGGCGGGAAGAAGCTTTCTTT	CASSLVGREEAFF
TRBV6-4	TRBJ2-7	.	.	TGTGCCAGCAGTGATAATTGTGTTAGCTCCTACGAGCAGTACTTC	CASSDNCVSSYEQYF
TRBV19	TRBJ1-6	TRBD1	.	TGTGCCAGTAGCTCCCGGGACAGGGGCCATTCACCCCTCCACTTT	CASSSRDRGHSPLHF
TRBV6-1	TRBJ2-7	.	.	TGTGCCAGCAGTGAAACGCAGGCGTCCTACGAGCAGTACTTC	CASSETQASYEQYF
TRBV6-5	TRBJ1-6	.	.	TGTGCCAGCAGTTACGCGGGAGGGGAAAATTCACCCCTCCACTTT	CASSYAGGENSPLHF
TRBV18	TRBJ1-2	TRBD1	once	TGTGCCAGCTCACAGCAAGACAGGGATGGCTACACCTTC	CASSQQDRDGYTF
TRBV5-4	TRBJ2-6	TRBD1	.	TGTGCCAGCAGCTTGGCCGGGACAGGGGTCTCTGGGGCCAACGTCCTGACTTTC	CASSLAGTGVSGANVLTF
TRBV2	TRBJ1-5	.	.	TGTGCCAGCAGTGGGACAGCGCTAAATCCCCAGCATTTT	CASSGTALNPQHF
TRBV6-4	TRBJ1-6	.	.	TGTGCCAGCAGTGACCGGGGAACCTCACCCCTCCACTTT	CASSDRGTSPLHF
TRBV9	TRBJ1-1	TRBD1	.	TGTGCCAGCAGCCCGGGGACAGTCCCGAACACTGAAGCTTTCTTT	CASSPGTVPNTEAFF
TRBV6-6	TRBJ1-2	TRBD1	few	TGTGCCAGCAACCGACAGGGGGATGGCTACACCTTC	CASNRQGDGYTF
TRBV7-3	TRBJ2-5	TRBD1	.	TGTGCCAGCAGCTTAGGGGACAGGGGGACCCAGTACTTC	CASSLGDRGTQYF
TRBV6-5	TRBJ1-4	TRBD1	.	TGTGCCAGCAGGGCCTGGGACAGGGAAGATGAAAAACTGTTTTTT	CASRAWDREDEKLFF